This T cell receptor (beta chain) was profiled in a study of PD-L1 blockade in urothelial cancer. In the study overall: Patients had undergone 0 to 3 prior chemotherapy regimens. A median approximately 150,000 T cells were found in blood samples.

Some clones are missing from TCRdb's copy, which holds only in-frame ones; the method was immunoSEQ multiplex PCR. In the table there are under 100,000 clones, roughly 82% of which are singletons. Trimming pared 5 bases from V and 0 bases from J, leaving 10 bases between. The germline gives CDR1 LGHNT, CDR2 FRNRAP. The CDR3 is 14 residues long. Study-wide results and caveats: Durable benefit was linked to greater 3-week expansion of tumor-associated blood clones.

Worth noting for this clone: Antigen unknown.

The source material was PBMCs, sampled around atezolizumab (anti-PD-L1) treatment. The V and J genes are TRBV12-5 and TRBJ1-1; maybe TRBD1 (5 bases). The receptor was isolated from a man in his 70s with urothelial cancer. This chain's CDR3 is CASGPDNMNTEAFF. CDR3 sequence (DNA): TGTGCTAGTGGTCCGGACAACATGAACACTGAAGCTTTCTTT.